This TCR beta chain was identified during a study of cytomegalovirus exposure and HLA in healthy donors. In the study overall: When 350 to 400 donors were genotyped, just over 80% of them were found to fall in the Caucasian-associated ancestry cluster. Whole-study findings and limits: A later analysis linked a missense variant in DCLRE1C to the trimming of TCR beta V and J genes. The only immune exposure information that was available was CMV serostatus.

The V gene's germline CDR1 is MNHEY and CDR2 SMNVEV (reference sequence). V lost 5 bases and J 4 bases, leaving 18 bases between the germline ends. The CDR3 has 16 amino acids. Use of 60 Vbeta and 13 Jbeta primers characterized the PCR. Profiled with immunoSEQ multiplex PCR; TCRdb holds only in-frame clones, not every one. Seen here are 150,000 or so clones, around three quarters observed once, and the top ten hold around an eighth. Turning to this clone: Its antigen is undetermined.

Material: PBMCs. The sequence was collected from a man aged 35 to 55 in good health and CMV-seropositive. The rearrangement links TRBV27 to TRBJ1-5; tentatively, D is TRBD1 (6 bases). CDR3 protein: CASSPRTVLENQPQHF. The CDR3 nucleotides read TGTGCCAGCAGTCCCAGGACAGTATTGGAGAATCAGCCCCAGCATTTT.